One and the same sample provided the 4 T cell receptor beta chains below, sequenced in a study of blood T cell repertoires in COVID-19. Sequencing used immunoSEQ multiplex PCR; TCRdb keeps in-frame clones, though not all of them. The sample lists 650,000 to 800,000 clones; 75% to 90% were seen once. Sequenced material: peripheral blood. The receptors come from a woman between 18 and 29 years old with acute or convalescent COVID-19.

The J gene is TRBJ1-3, the V gene TRBV11-2; possibly TRBD1 for D (6 bases). Per the germline V gene, CDR1 is SGHAT and CDR2 is FQNNGV. The CDR3 runs to 15 residues. V lost 5 bases, J lost 2 bases, and 13 bases lay in between. The CDR3 DNA reads as TGTGCCAGCAGCCCTCGGACAGTAACTGGAAACACCATATATTTT. Encoded protein: CASSPRTVTGNTIYF.

This clone was counted ten times or more. Other DNA sequences in the sample encode the same CDR3. The chain links TRBV6-4 to TRBJ2-1; 12 bases are shared with TRBD2. Germline V lookup: CDR1 MRHNA, CDR2 SNTAGT. The CDR3 loop spans 15 amino acids. V gave up 0 bases and J gave up 8 bases; unmatched junction bases: 2. CDR3 loop: CASSDSSSGGDEQFF. CDR3 DNA: TGTGCCAGCAGTGACTCATCTAGCGGGGGGGATGAGCAGTTCTTC.

The chain uses TRBV4-3 and TRBJ1-4, with D perhaps matching TRBD1 (6 bases). There are 16 residues in the CDR3. With 0 bases removed from V and 4 bases from J, the gap between germline ends came to 12 bases. The germline gives CDR1 LGHNA, CDR2 YSLEER. CDR3 bases: TGCGCCAGCAGCCAAGATGGGGGCGACGGTAATGAAAAACTGTTTTTT. It specifies CASSQDGGDGNEKLFF.

CDR3 residues: CANSRGMGEKLFF. The CDR3 nucleotides read TGTGCCAACTCCCGGGGGATGGGTGAAAAACTGTTTTTT. The chain joins TRBV6-5 to TRBJ1-4; possible D gene TRBD1, 5 bases. CDR1 MNHEY and CDR2 SVGAGI come from the germline V gene. The CDR3 totals 13 residues. V lost 10 bases to trimming and J lost 7 bases, with 16 bases between them.